One and the same sample provided the 29 T cell receptor beta chains below, sequenced in a study of regulatory T cells in long-lasting Graves disease. The time point: persistent/refractory GD, antithyroid drugs over 5 years with positive TRAb. From PBMCs, RNA was extracted and then used to make the TCR library. Relying on iRepertoire HTBI primers and Arm-PCR of CDR3 regions, the team built TCR beta libraries. TCRdb ran MiXCR on the multiplex PCR reads and lists one entry per CDR3 protein. Seen here are 310,000 or so distinct CDR3 sequences, about 19% observed once, and the top ten hold 29%. The sample consisted of peripheral blood mononuclear cells (PBMCs), taken when the disease was refractory, from a patient treated with antithyroid drugs. These receptor sequences come from a female donor with Graves disease.

As for this clonotype: A much larger clone is a single base away; this may be a read error. The chain uses TRBV6-2 or TRBV6-3 and TRBJ2-4; D is possibly TRBD2 (7 bases). Trimming shortened V by 7 bases and J by 1 base, and 26 bases separated the two germline ends. Per germline, CDR1 MNHEY and CDR2 SVGEGT. The CDR3 contains 19 residues. CDR3: CASTLGLTRGAGAKNIQYF. CDR3 coding DNA: TGTGCCAGCACCCTCGGTTTGACCCGGGGGGCCGGTGCCAAAAACATTCAGTACTTC.

On this clonotype: A much larger clone lies a single base off, so this may be a read error. This sequence joins TRBV20-1 and TRBJ1-4; D is uncertain. The germline V gene has CDR1 DFQATT and CDR2 SNEGSKA (reference sequence). With 1 base removed from V and 4 bases from J, the gap between germline ends came to 10 bases. CDR3 length: 14 residues. The CDR3, as DNA: TGCAGTGCTAGAGGTGAACCGATTAATGAAAAACTGTTTTTT. It yields the protein CSARGEPINEKLFF.

This clonotype was seen repeatedly, ten times or more. This chain uses TRBV6-5 with TRBJ2-7; the D gene could be TRBD1 or TRBD2 (5 bases each). Germline CDR1 reads MNHEY; CDR2 reads SVGAGI. Trimming left V 2 bases short and J 3 bases short, with 11 bases between. The CDR3 totals 14 residues. The CDR3 nucleotides are TGTGCCAGCAGTTACGCAGGGACGTACTACGAGCAGTACTTC. This encodes CASSYAGTYYEQYF.

This clonotype has more than one count but fewer than ten. The V and J genes are TRBV4-2 and TRBJ1-6; TRBD1 agrees at 8 bases. The germline CDR1 and CDR2 sequences are LGHNA and YNFKEQ. The CDR3 runs 17 residues. The ends lost 0 bases at V and 6 bases at J; junction bases unmatched: 7. DNA of the CDR3: TGTGCCAGCAGCCAAGACGGACAGGGAGGGCCTAATTCACCCCTCCACTTT. Amino acid sequence: CASSQDGQGGPNSPLHF.

The CDR3: CASSEGTDNTGELFF. The CDR3 DNA follows: TGCGCCAGCAGCGAAGGGACAGATAACACCGGGGAGCTGTTTTTT. This chain uses TRBV5-1 with TRBJ2-2; TRBD1 matches at 7 bases. V lost 4 bases to trimming and J lost 2 bases; unmatched junction nucleotides: 5. The CDR3 contains 15 residues. Germline CDR1 is SGHRS and CDR2 is YFSETQ.

To note about this clonotype: Without the conserved terminal phenylalanine or tryptophan, this CDR3 likely stems from a read error. The J gene is TRBJ1-1, the V gene TRBV20-1; tentatively, D is TRBD1 (5 bases). The germline V gene has CDR1 DFQATT and CDR2 SNEGSKA (reference sequence). The V end lost 2 bases, the J end lost 1 base, and 17 bases lay between the germline ends. The CDR3 is 16 amino acids. CDR3 nucleotides: TGCAGTGCTAGATCTACGTTGGGGGAACAGAACACTGAAGCTTTCTCT. It is translated as CSARSTLGEQNTEAFS.

To note about this clonotype: This may arise from a read error, as a much more abundant clone is one base away. This chain connects TRBV11-2 to TRBJ1-1, with D possibly being TRBD1 (5 bases). CDR3 size: 15 residues. Germline V lookup: CDR1 SGHAT, CDR2 FQNNGV. The CDR3 here is CAGSPRTGLNTEAFF. CDR3 sequence (DNA): TGTGCCGGCAGCCCGCGGACGGGACTGAACACTGAAGCTTTCTTT.

This clonotype has ten or more counts. The rearrangement uses TRBV3-1 and TRBJ2-7, with 8 nucleotides matching TRBD2. V lost 1 base, J lost 3 bases, and 5 bases stayed unmatched. Germline CDR1 reads LGHDT; CDR2 reads YNNKEL (reference sequence). The CDR3 contains 15 residues. CDR3 sequence (DNA): TGTGCCAGCAGCCAAGGTCTAGCGGGCGTCTACGAGCAGTACTTC. Amino acid sequence: CASSQGLAGVYEQYF.

This clonotype occurred many times. The chain uses TRBV6-1 and TRBJ1-1, with D possibly being TRBD1 (6 bases). V shed 3 bases and J shed 0 bases, with 14 bases lying between them. The CDR3 sequence is 16 residues long. Germline-derived CDR1 and CDR2 are MNHNS and SASEGT. CDR3 protein: CASSEYTGTLNTEAFF. CDR3 sequence (DNA): TGTGCCAGCAGTGAGTACACCGGGACATTGAACACTGAAGCTTTCTTT.

A few counts support this clonotype. The chain has TRBV7-8 and TRBJ1-1; D gene ambiguous. V lost 1 base to trimming and J lost 4 bases, with 10 bases between them. Germline assignment: CDR1 SGHVS and CDR2 FQNEAQ. CDR3 length equals 14 residues. CDR3 protein: CASSLERMATEAFF. CDR3 DNA: TGTGCCAGCAGCTTAGAGAGGATGGCCACTGAAGCTTTCTTT.

Worth noting for this clonotype: This may be a read error: a much more frequent sequence differs by one nucleotide. The chain joins TRBV20-1 to TRBJ1-1, with 7 bases that match TRBD1. Looked up from germline, CDR1 is DFQATT and CDR2 is SNEGSKA (reference sequence). Trimming took 6 bases from V and 2 from J; bases not matched to a gene: 6. The CDR3 is 13 residues long. CDR3 sequence reads: CSAPTGLNTEAFF. CDR3 DNA: TGCAGTGCCCCGACAGGGTTAAACACTGAAGCTTTCTTT.

The V gene is TRBV12-3 or TRBV12-4, the J gene TRBJ2-7; D remains unclear. The CDR3 runs to 15 residues. Trimming took 3 bases from V and 1 from J, leaving 13 bases between them. DNA for the CDR3: TGTGCCAGCAGTTTTTTGTGGGGTGATTCCTACGAGCAGTACTTC. It is translated as CASSFLWGDSYEQYF.

This clonotype showed up many times. V and J are TRBV24-1 and TRBJ2-2, with 9 bases aligning to TRBD1. The CDR3 contains 19 residues. Looked up from germline, CDR1 is KGHDR and CDR2 is SFDVKD. Losses at the gene ends were 4 bases for V and 3 bases for J; bases not matched to a gene: 14. The CDR3 DNA reads as TGTGCCACCAGTGAGTCATTCCACAGGGGGCTAAAAGACACCGGGGAGCTGTTTTTT. It encodes CATSESFHRGLKDTGELFF.

This clonotype was seen more than once but under ten times. The chain is built from TRBV7-9 and TRBJ1-2; 9 bases agree with TRBD1. The CDR3 length is 15 residues. Germline V gives CDR1 SEHNR, CDR2 FQNEAQ (reference sequence). After removal of 6 bases from V and 7 bases from J, the junction contained 12 bases not matched to a gene. As DNA, the CDR3 is TGTGCCAGCAGGACAAAACAACAGGGGGCGGGTGGCTACACCTTC. Its protein product is CASRTKQQGAGGYTF. Together with reference TRBV7-9 and TRBJ1-2, the CDR3 gives the full variable domain: DTGVSQNPRHKITKRGQNVTFRCDPISEHNRLYWYRQTLGQGPEFLTYFQNEAQLEKSRLLSDRFSAERPKGSFSTLEIQRTEQGDSAMYLCASRTKQQGAGGYTFGSGTRLTVV.

This clonotype was observed a handful of times. The chain's CDR3 is CASTSKGGSQPQHF. The CDR3 DNA follows: TGTGCCAGTACCTCCAAGGGGGGAAGTCAGCCCCAGCATTTT. The chain has TRBV19 and TRBJ1-5; a weak D match, TRBD1 (6 bases). The CDR3 consists of 14 residues. V dropped 7 bases and J dropped 6 bases, with 16 bases sitting between them. Per the germline V gene, CDR1 is LNHDA and CDR2 is SQIVND (reference sequence).

In its sample, this clonotype was seen many times. The rearrangement joins TRBV14 to TRBJ1-4; a possible D gene is TRBD1 (5 bases). Germline V gene data show CDR1 as SGHDN and CDR2 as FVKESK. CDR3 length equals 13 residues. V was clipped by 0 bases and J by 10 bases, with 9 bases between them. The CDR3 DNA is TGTGCCAGCAGCCAAGAGCCCGGGGGAAAACTGTTTTTT. Translating gives CASSQEPGGKLFF.

This clonotype has ten or more counts. This chain joins TRBV2 and TRBJ2-7, with TRBD2 matching 9 bases. The CDR3 runs 15 residues. CDR1 and CDR2 from the germline V gene are SNHLY and FYNNEI. V lost 6 bases to trimming and J lost 3 bases; unmatched junction nucleotides: 9. CDR3 DNA sequence: TGTGCCAGCAGCCCCAGCGGGAGGATGAGCTACGAGCAGTACTTC. Its translation: CASSPSGRMSYEQYF.

The rearrangement joins TRBV20-1 to TRBJ1-6, with 7 bases that match TRBD1. The CDR3 sequence is 17 residues long. The V gene end was trimmed by 2 bases and the J gene end by 6 bases; junction bases not matched to a gene: 13. Germline values: CDR1 DFQATT, CDR2 SNEGSKA (reference sequence). As DNA, the CDR3 is TGCAGTGCTAGATCCGACAGGGCCCACCCCATTAATTCACCCCTCCACTTT. This sequence encodes CSARSDRAHPINSPLHF.

This clonotype was seen repeatedly, ten times or more. The V and J genes are TRBV3-1 and TRBJ2-7, with a tentative D call TRBD1 (6 bases). The CDR3 consists of 13 residues. The germline gives CDR1 LGHDT, CDR2 YNNKEL (reference sequence). Trimming took 5 bases from V and 7 from J, leaving 15 bases between them. CDR3 protein: CASSDRPNGEQYF. The CDR3 DNA reads as TGTGCCAGCAGCGACAGGCCGAACGGGGAGCAGTACTTC.

There are many counts of this clonotype. The V gene is TRBV11-2, the J gene TRBJ1-1, with 9 bases matching TRBD1. This CDR3 contains 16 residues. V dropped 3 bases and J dropped 4; count of bases not matched to a gene: 9. Looked up from germline, CDR1 is SGHAT and CDR2 is FQNNGV. The CDR3 protein is CASSLGTGKLGTEAFF. The CDR3, as DNA: TGTGCCAGCAGCTTGGGGACAGGGAAGCTTGGCACTGAAGCTTTCTTT.

Only a few counts were recorded for this clonotype. V is TRBV18 and J is TRBJ2-7; 8 bases align to TRBD1. CDR3 length: 15 residues. Unmatched junction bases numbered 7, after V lost 5 bases and J lost 1 base. CDR1 is KGHSH, CDR2 LQKENI, per germline. CDR3 coding DNA: TGTGCCAGCTCAACCGACAGGGGAGGTTCCTACGAGCAGTACTTC. It encodes CASSTDRGGSYEQYF.

The chain employs TRBV10-3 and TRBJ1-4; D perhaps matches TRBD1 (6 bases). Per germline, CDR1 ENHRY and CDR2 SYGVKD. The CDR3 runs 14 residues. Trimming left V 6 bases short and J 0 bases short, with 8 bases between. In nucleotides, the CDR3 is TGTGCCATCAGCACAGGGACAACTAATGAAAAACTGTTTTTT. This gives the protein CAISTGTTNEKLFF.

This clonotype occurred a few times. The CDR3 nucleotides read TGTGCCAGCAACTTTAATCAGGGGGATCAGCCCCAGCATTTT. This codes for CASNFNQGDQPQHF. The chain is built from TRBV6-1 and TRBJ1-5; 7 bases are shared with TRBD1. Germline V lookup: CDR1 MNHNS, CDR2 SASEGT. The CDR3 runs to 14 residues. J gave up 5 bases and V 7 bases, and 8 bases lay outside the gene matches.

For this clonotype: A much larger clone sits a single nucleotide away, making a read error possible. Without the conserved terminal phenylalanine or tryptophan, this CDR3 likely stems from a read error. The chain recombines TRBV7-9 with TRBJ2-2; D ambiguous. V dropped 1 base and J dropped 9 bases, with 3 bases sitting between them. CDR1 is SEHNR, CDR2 FQNEAQ, per germline (reference sequence). The CDR3 sequence is 11 residues long. The CDR3 DNA reads TGTGCCAGCAGCTTAGGTCGGGAGCTGTTTCTT. This codes for CASSLGRELFL.

The rearrangement uses TRBV6-2 or TRBV6-3 and TRBJ1-6; maybe TRBD1 (5 bases). The CDR3 length is 15 residues. V was trimmed by 0 bases and J by 2 bases, leaving 5 bases between them. The germline V gene has CDR1 MNHEY and CDR2 SVGEGT. The CDR3: CASSYSDTYNSPLHF. The DNA for the CDR3 is TGTGCCAGCAGTTACTCGGACACCTATAATTCACCCCTCCACTTT.

The V gene is TRBV6-1, the J gene TRBJ2-1; 10 nucleotides line up with TRBD1. V shed 6 bases and J 8 bases; nucleotides not matched to a gene: 10. The CDR3 runs to 15 residues. Germline values: CDR1 MNHNS, CDR2 SASEGT. The chain's CDR3 is CASRNRDRGIDEQFF. In DNA, the CDR3 is TGTGCCAGCAGAAATCGGGACAGGGGTATCGATGAGCAGTTCTTC.

In its sample, this clonotype was seen a few times. The rearrangement joins TRBV3-1 to TRBJ1-3; D ambiguous. This CDR3 has 16 amino acids. In germline, CDR1 is LGHDT, CDR2 YNNKEL (reference sequence). With 4 bases removed from V and 0 bases from J, the gap between germline ends came to 13 bases. This CDR3 is CASSPRLANSGNTIYF. Here the CDR3 DNA reads TGTGCCAGCAGCCCCCGTCTGGCTAACTCTGGAAACACCATATATTTT.

The sample holds many counts of this clonotype. The chain has TRBV7-2 and TRBJ1-5, with D possibly being TRBD1 (5 bases). The length of the CDR3 is 15 residues. Trimming removed 1 base from V and 3 bases from J, with 10 bases in between. CDR1 SGHTA and CDR2 FQGNSA come from the germline V gene. CDR3 protein: CASSLETAINQPQHF. The CDR3 DNA follows: TGTGCCAGCAGCTTAGAGACAGCTATCAATCAGCCCCAGCATTTT. Full variable domain (rest looked up from reference TRBV7-2 and TRBJ1-5): GAGVSQSPSNKVTEKGKDVELRCDPISGHTALYWYRQSLGQGLEFLIYFQGNSAPDKSGLPSDRFSAERTGGSVSTLTIQRTQQEDSAVYLCASSLETAINQPQHFGDGTRLSIL.

This clonotype was seen more than once but under ten times. The V and J genes are TRBV7-9 and TRBJ1-3, with 7 positions matching TRBD1. Germline CDR1 is SEHNR and CDR2 is FQNEAQ (reference sequence). The CDR3 consists of 16 residues. With V trimmed by 5 bases and J by 1 base, 8 bases remained unmatched. CDR3 nucleotide sequence: TGTGCCAGCAGCCGGTCCGGGACAGATTCTGGAAACACCATATATTTT. This codes for CASSRSGTDSGNTIYF.